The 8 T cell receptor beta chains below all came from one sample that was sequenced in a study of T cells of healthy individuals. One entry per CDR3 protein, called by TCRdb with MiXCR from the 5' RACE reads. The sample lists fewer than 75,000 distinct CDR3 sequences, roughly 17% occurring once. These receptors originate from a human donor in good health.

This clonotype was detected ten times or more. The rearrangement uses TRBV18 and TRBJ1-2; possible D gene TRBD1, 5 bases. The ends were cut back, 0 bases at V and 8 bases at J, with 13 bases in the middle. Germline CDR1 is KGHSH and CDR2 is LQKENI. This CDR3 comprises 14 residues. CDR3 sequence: CASSPPGGARGYTF. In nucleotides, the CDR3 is TGTGCCAGCTCACCACCAGGAGGGGCGCGAGGCTACACCTTC.

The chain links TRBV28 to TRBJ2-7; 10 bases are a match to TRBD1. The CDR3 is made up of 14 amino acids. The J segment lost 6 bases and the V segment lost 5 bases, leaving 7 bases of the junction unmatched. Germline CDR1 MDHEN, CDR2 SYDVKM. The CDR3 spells CASSQTGQGTEQYF. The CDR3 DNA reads TGTGCCAGCAGTCAAACGGGACAGGGGACCGAGCAGTACTTC. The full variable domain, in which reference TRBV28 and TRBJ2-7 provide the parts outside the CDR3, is DVKVTQSSRYLVKRTGEKVFLECVQDMDHENMFWYRQDPGLGLRLIYFSYDVKMKEKGDIPEGYSVSREKKERFSLILESASTNQTSMYLCASSQTGQGTEQYFGPGTRLTVT.

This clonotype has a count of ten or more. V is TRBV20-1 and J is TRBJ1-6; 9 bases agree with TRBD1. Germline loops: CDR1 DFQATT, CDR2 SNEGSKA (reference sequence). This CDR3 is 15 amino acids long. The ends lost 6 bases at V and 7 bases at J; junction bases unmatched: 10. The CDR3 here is CSAWGYRGRNSPLHF. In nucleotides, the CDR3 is TGCAGTGCGTGGGGATACAGGGGGCGGAATTCACCCCTCCACTTT.

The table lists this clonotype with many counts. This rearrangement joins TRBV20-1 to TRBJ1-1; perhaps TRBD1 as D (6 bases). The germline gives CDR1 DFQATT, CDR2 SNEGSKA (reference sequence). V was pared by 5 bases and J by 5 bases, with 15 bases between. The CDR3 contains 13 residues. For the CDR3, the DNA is TGCAGTGCTGGGGAAGGGGGAAGAACTGAAGCTTTCTTT. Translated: CSAGEGGRTEAFF.

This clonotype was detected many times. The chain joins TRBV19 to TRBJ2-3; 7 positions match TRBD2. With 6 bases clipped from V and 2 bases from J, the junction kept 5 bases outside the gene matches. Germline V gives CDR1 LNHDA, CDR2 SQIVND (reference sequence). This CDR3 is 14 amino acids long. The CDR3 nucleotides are TGTGCCAGTAGGGGCGGGAGTCTCACAGATACGCAGTATTTT. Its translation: CASRGGSLTDTQYF.

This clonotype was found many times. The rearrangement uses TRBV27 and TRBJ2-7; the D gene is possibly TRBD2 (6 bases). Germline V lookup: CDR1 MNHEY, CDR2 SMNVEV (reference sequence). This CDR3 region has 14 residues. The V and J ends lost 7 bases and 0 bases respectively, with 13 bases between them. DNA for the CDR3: TGTGCCAGCAAGCAGGGAGGCGACTCCTACGAGCAGTACTTC. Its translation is CASKQGGDSYEQYF.

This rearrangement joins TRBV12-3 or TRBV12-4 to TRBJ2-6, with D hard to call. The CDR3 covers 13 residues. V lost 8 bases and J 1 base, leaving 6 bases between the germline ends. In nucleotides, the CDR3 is TGTGCCAGCGGTGTTTCTGGGGCCAACGTCCTGACTTTC. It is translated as CASGVSGANVLTF.

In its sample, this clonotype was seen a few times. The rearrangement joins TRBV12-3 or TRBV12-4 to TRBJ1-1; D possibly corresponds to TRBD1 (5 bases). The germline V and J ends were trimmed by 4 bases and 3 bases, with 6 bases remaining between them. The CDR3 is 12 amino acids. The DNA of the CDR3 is TGTGCCAGCAGTTGGGGGGACACTGAAGCTTTCTTT. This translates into CASSWGDTEAFF.